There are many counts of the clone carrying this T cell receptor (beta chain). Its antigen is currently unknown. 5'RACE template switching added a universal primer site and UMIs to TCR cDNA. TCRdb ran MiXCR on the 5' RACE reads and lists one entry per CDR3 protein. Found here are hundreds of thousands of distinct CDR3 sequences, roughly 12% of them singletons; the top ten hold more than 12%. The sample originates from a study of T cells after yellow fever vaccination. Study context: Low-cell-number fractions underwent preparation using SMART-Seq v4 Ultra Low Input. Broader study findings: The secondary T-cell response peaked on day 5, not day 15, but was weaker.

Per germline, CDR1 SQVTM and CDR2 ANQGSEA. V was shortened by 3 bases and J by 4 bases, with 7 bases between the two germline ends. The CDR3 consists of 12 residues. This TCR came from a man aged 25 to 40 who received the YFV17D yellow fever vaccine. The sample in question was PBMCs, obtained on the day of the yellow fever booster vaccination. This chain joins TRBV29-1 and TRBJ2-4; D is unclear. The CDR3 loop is CSVEGRKNIQYF. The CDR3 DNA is TGCAGCGTTGAGGGCAGAAAAAACATTCAGTACTTC.